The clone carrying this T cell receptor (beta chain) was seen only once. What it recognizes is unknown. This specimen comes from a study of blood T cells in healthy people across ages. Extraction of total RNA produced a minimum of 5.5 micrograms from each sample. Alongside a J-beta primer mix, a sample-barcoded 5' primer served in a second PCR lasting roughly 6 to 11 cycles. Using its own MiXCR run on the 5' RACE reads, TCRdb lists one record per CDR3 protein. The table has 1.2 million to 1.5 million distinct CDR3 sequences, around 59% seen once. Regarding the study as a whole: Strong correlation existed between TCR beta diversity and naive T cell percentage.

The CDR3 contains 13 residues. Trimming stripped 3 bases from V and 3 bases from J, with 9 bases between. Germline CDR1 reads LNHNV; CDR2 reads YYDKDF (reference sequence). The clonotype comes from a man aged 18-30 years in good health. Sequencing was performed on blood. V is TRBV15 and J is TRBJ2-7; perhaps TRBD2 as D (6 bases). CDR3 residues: CATSREGFYEQYF. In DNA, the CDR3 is TGTGCCACCAGCAGGGAGGGATTCTACGAGCAGTACTTC. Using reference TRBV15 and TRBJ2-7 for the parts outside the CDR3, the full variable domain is DAMVIQNPRYQVTQFGKPVTLSCSQTLNHNVMYWYQQKSSQAPKLLFHYYDKDFNNEADTPDNFQSRRPNTSFCFLDIRSPGLGDTAMYLCATSREGFYEQYFGPGTRLTVT.